The next 4 T cell receptor beta chains were all read from a single sample in a study of T-cell reconstitution after alpha-beta-depleted transplantation in children. A TCRbeta library incorporating unique molecular identifiers was prepared. TCRdb itself ran the PCR reads through MiXCR, one entry per CDR3 protein. The table shows around 480,000 distinct CDR3 sequences, with about 30% occurring only once. The source material was PBMCs from the stem cell graft donor, sampled from the stem cell graft. The receptors originated from a human donor who donated a stem cell graft to a child with aplastic anemia.

There are a few counts of this clonotype. V gene TRBV6-5 combines with J gene TRBJ1-1; D is unclear. V was trimmed by 2 bases and J by 1 base, leaving 8 bases between them. Germline assignment: CDR1 MNHEY and CDR2 SVGAGI. The CDR3 length is 14 residues. The CDR3 is CASSYDWSNTEAFF. The CDR3 DNA reads TGTGCCAGCAGTTACGATTGGTCGAACACTGAAGCTTTCTTT.

This chain joins TRBV7-8 and TRBJ1-1; D may be TRBD1 (5 bases). Germline values: CDR1 SGHVS, CDR2 FQNEAQ. This CDR3 region has 13 residues. V lost 7 bases and J 2 bases, leaving 11 bases between the germline ends. Here the CDR3 reads CASTKGLNTEAFF. CDR3 DNA: TGTGCCAGCACTAAGGGGCTTAACACTGAAGCTTTCTTT.

The chain combines TRBV7-9 with TRBJ2-2; D is undetermined. Germline V lookup: CDR1 SEHNR, CDR2 FQNEAQ (reference sequence). The CDR3 spans 15 residues. Trimming pared 7 bases from V and 1 base from J, leaving 13 bases between. In DNA, the CDR3 is TGTGCCAGCAACCCTGGGCAGGAGAACACCGGGGAGCTGTTTTTT. It encodes CASNPGQENTGELFF.

The sample holds many counts of this clonotype. The CDR3 region is CATSDSSRQGNNQPQHF. In DNA, the CDR3 is TGTGCCACCAGTGATTCCTCGAGACAGGGGAACAATCAGCCCCAGCATTTT. The chain combines TRBV24-1 with TRBJ1-5; 8 nucleotides line up with TRBD1. V shed 2 bases, J shed 3 bases, and the junction held 8 bases outside the gene matches. The V gene's germline CDR1 is KGHDR and CDR2 SFDVKD. This CDR3 has 17 amino acids.